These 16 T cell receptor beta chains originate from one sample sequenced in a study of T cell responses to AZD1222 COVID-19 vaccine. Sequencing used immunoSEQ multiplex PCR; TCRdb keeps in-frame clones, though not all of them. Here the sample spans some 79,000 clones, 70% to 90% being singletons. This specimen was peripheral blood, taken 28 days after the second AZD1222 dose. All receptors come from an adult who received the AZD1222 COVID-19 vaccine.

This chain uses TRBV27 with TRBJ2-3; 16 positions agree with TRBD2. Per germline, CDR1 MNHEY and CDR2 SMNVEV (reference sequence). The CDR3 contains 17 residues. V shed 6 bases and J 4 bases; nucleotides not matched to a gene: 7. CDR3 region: CASRGTSGRAGADTQYF. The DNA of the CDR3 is TGTGCCAGCAGAGGGACTAGCGGGAGGGCCGGGGCAGATACGCAGTATTTT.

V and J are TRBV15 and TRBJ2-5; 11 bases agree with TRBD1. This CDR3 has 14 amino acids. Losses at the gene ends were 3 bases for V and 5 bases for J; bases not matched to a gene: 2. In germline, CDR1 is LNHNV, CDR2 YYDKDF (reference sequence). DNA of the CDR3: TGTGCCACCAGCAGGGACAGGGGGCAGGAGACCCAGTACTTC. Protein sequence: CATSRDRGQETQYF. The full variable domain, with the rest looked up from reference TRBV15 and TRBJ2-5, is DAMVIQNPRYQVTQFGKPVTLSCSQTLNHNVMYWYQQKSSQAPKLLFHYYDKDFNNEADTPDNFQSRRPNTSFCFLDIRSPGLGDTAMYLCATSRDRGQETQYFGPGTRLLVL.

CDR3 sequence (DNA): TGCGCCAGCAGTGGGGTCACTGATACGCAGTATTTT. Encoded protein: CASSGVTDTQYF. The rearrangement links TRBV10-1 to TRBJ2-3; D not certain. Trimming pared 4 bases from V and 6 bases from J, leaving 8 bases between. Germline V gene lookup returns CDR1 WNHNN and CDR2 SYGVQD (reference sequence). The length of the CDR3 is 12 residues.

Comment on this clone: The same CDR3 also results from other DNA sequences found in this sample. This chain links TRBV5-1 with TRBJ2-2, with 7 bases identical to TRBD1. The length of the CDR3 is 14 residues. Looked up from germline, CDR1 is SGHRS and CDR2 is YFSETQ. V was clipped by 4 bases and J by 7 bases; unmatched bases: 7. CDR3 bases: TGCGCCAGCAGCCTAGACAGGGAAGGCGGGGAGCTGTTTTTT. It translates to CASSLDREGGELFF. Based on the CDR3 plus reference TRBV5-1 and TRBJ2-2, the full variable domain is KAGVTQTPRYLIKTRGQQVTLSCSPISGHRSVSWYQQTPGQGLQFLFEYFSETQRNKGNFPGRFSGRQFSNSRSEMNVSTLELGDSALYLCASSLDREGGELFFGEGSRLTVL.

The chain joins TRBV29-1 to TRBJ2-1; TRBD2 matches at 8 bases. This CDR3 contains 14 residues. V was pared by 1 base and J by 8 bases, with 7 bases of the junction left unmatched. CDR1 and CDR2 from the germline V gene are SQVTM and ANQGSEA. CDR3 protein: CSVEAAPGRDEQFF. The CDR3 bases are TGCAGCGTTGAAGCGGCCCCCGGGAGGGATGAGCAGTTCTTC.

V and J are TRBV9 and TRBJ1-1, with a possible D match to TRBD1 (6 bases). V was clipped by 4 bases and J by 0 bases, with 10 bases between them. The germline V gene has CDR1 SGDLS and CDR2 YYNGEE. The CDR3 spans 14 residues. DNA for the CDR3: TGTGCCAGCAGCCCCCGGACAGTGAACACTGAAGCTTTCTTT. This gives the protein CASSPRTVNTEAFF.

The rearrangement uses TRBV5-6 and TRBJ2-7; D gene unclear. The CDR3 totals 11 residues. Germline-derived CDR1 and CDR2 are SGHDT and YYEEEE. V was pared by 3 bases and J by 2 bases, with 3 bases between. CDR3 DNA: TGTGCCAGCAGCTCTCCCTACGAGCAGTACTTC. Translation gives CASSSPYEQYF.

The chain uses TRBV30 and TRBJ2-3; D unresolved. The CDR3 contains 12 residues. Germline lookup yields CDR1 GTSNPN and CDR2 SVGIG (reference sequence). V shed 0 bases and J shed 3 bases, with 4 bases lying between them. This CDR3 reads CAWSVGTDTQYF. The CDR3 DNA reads TGTGCCTGGAGTGTCGGAACAGATACGCAGTATTTT.

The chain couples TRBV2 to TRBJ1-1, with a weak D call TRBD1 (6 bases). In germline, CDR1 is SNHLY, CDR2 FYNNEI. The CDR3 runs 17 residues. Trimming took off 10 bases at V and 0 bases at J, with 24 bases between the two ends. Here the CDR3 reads CATTGTLGGLMNTEAFF. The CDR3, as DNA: TGTGCCACAACGGGGACCCTTGGGGGGCTTATGAACACTGAAGCTTTCTTT.

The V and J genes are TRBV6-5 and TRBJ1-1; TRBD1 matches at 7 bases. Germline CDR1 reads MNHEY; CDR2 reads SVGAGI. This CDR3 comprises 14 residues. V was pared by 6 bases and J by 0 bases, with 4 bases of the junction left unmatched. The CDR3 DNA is TGTGCCAGCAGAGAGGGGGCGTTGAACACTGAAGCTTTCTTT. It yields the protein CASREGALNTEAFF.

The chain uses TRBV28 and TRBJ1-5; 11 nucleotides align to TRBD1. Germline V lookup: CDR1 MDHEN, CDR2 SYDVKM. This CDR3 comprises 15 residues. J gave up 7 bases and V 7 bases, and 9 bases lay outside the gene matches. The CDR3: CASTMGGTGGQPQHF. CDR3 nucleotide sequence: TGTGCCAGCACCATGGGGGGGACAGGGGGGCAGCCCCAGCATTTT.

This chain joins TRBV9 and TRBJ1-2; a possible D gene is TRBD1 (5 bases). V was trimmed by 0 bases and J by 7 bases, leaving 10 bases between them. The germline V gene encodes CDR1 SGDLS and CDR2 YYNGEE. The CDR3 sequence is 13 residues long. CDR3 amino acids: CASSVDLGAGYTF. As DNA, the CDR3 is TGTGCCAGCAGCGTAGATCTCGGGGCTGGCTACACCTTC.

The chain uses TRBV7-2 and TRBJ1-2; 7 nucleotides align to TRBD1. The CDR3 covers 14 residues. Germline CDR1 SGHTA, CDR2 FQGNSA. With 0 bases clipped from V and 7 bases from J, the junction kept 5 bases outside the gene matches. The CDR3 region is CASSLAPGGAGYTF. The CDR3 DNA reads TGTGCCAGCAGCTTAGCCCCAGGGGGGGCTGGCTACACCTTC.

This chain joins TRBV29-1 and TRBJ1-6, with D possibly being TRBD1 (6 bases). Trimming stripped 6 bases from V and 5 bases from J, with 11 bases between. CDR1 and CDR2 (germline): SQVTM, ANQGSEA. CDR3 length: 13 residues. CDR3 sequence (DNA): TGCAGCGTCCGGGGGCAGAATAATTCACCCCTCCACTTT. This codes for CSVRGQNNSPLHF. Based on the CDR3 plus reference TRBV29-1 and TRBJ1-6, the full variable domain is SAVISQKPSRDICQRGTSLTIQCQVDSQVTMMFWYRQQPGQSLTLIATANQGSEATYESGFVIDKFPISRPNLTFSTLTVSNMSPEDSSIYLCSVRGQNNSPLHFGNGTRLTVT.

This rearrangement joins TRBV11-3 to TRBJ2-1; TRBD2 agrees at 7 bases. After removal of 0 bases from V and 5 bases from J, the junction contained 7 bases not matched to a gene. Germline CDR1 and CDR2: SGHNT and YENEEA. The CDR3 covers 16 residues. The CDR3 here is CASSLDPGLQNNEQFF. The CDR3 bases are TGTGCCAGCAGCTTAGACCCGGGACTACAGAACAATGAGCAGTTCTTC.

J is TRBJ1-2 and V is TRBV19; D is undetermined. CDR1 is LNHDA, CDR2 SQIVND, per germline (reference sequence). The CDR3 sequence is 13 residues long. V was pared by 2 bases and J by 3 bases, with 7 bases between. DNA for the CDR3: TGTGCCAGTAGTATACGCGGGGACTATGGCTACACCTTC. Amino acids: CASSIRGDYGYTF.